The rows below give T cell receptor beta chains drawn from one sample of a study of blood T cells in healthy people across ages. MiXCR, run by TCRdb on the 5' RACE reads, gives a single entry per CDR3 protein. The sample contains 450,000 to 650,000 distinct CDR3 sequences, 20% to 30% of which appear only once. Separately, the same data were catalogued under a study of T cells of mothers and their children.

Sequencing input: blood. Receptors originate from a boy aged 5 to 17 in good health. Both conserved end residues are part of each CDR3. Fields, in order: V gene, clone size, D gene, J gene, CDR3 protein, CDR3 DNA. A D gene is named only where the DNA matches it firmly. Size is omitted from some rows. Given values are once, few, many or a class for expanded clones.

TRBV6-2/TRBV6-3	few	NA	TRBJ2-7	CASRRGAGMIYEQYF	TGTGCCAGCAGGCGAGGCGCGGGGATGATCTACGAGCAGTACTTC
TRBV25-1	few	NA	TRBJ1-2	CASNRGAAYGYTF	TGTGCCAGCAATCGGGGGGCCGCCTATGGCTACACCTTC
TRBV14	once	NA	TRBJ2-1	CASSHRETSYNEQFF	TGTGCCAGCAGCCACAGGGAGACCTCCTACAATGAGCAGTTCTTC
TRBV5-1	few	TRBD2	TRBJ2-7	CASSIQSGTYEQYF	TGCGCCAGCAGCATACAGAGCGGGACCTACGAGCAGTACTTC
TRBV4-3	NA	TRBD1	TRBJ1-2	CASSQGQGRSYTF	TGCGCCAGCAGCCAGGGACAGGGACGATCCTACACCTTC
TRBV7-3	few	TRBD1	TRBJ2-2	CASSLSPSDRGTGELFF	TGTGCCAGCAGCTTAAGCCCCTCGGACAGGGGGACCGGGGAGCTGTTTTTT
TRBV27	NA	NA	TRBJ2-7	CASGQGDEQYF	TGTGCCAGCGGCCAGGGAGACGAGCAGTACTTC
TRBV20-1	NA	TRBD2	TRBJ2-1	CTAGGTSAYNEQFF	TGCACTGCGGGGGGGACTAGCGCATACAATGAGCAGTTCTTC
TRBV12-3/TRBV12-4	NA	TRBD2	TRBJ2-7	CASSFTGGAHEQYF	TGTGCCAGCAGTTTCACCGGGGGGGCCCACGAGCAGTACTTC
TRBV6-1	NA	TRBD1	TRBJ1-1	CASSWSVGGNTEAFF	TGTGCCAGCAGTTGGAGCGTAGGGGGCAACACTGAAGCTTTCTTT
TRBV7-8	few	TRBD1	TRBJ2-2	CASTEGTGAHGELFF	TGTGCCAGCACCGAGGGGACAGGGGCTCACGGGGAGCTGTTTTTT
TRBV10-3	NA	NA	TRBJ1-5	CAISATGRNNQPQHF	TGTGCCATCAGTGCCACGGGACGGAACAATCAGCCCCAGCATTTT
TRBV20-1	few	TRBD2	TRBJ2-7	CSARLAGGLLNEQYF	TGCAGTGCTAGACTAGCGGGAGGGCTACTCAACGAGCAGTACTTC
TRBV3-1	NA	TRBD1	TRBJ2-2	CASSQHRGKNTGELFF	TGTGCCAGCAGCCAACACAGGGGGAAAAACACCGGGGAGCTGTTTTTT
TRBV5-5	few	TRBD1	TRBJ2-7	CASSLMDREDPYEQYF	TGTGCCAGCAGCTTAATGGACAGGGAGGATCCCTACGAGCAGTACTTC
TRBV5-1	few	NA	TRBJ2-1	CASSVRWGNYNEQFF	TGCGCCAGCAGCGTTAGGTGGGGAAATTACAATGAGCAGTTCTTC
TRBV29-1	NA	NA	TRBJ2-1	CSADPKGGSYNEQFF	TGCAGCGCTGACCCCAAGGGGGGCTCCTACAATGAGCAGTTCTTC
TRBV4-3	few	NA	TRBJ1-3	CASSPLVNTIYF	TGCGCCAGCAGCCCCTTAGTAAACACCATATATTTT
TRBV4-1	NA	NA	TRBJ1-4	CASSQEVLYRDEKLFF	TGCGCCAGCAGCCAAGAAGTTTTGTATAGGGATGAAAAACTGTTTTTT
TRBV5-1	NA	NA	TRBJ2-3	CASSLAVPADTQYF	TGCGCCAGCAGCTTGGCAGTTCCGGCAGATACGCAGTATTTT
TRBV7-3	few	NA	TRBJ2-2	CASSSLGENTGELFF	TGTGCCAGCTCTTCCTTGGGGGAGAACACCGGGGAGCTGTTTTTT
TRBV4-2	once	NA	TRBJ2-7	CASSQDSRTLLSYEQYF	TGTGCCAGCAGCCAAGATAGTCGGACTTTGCTTAGCTATGAGCAGTACTTC
TRBV20-1	NA	NA	TRBJ2-6	CSARDSTRSSGANVLTF	TGCAGTGCTAGAGATTCGACTAGAAGCTCTGGGGCCAACGTCCTGACTTTC
TRBV2	NA	NA	TRBJ1-2	CASSLNGYTF	TGTGCCAGCAGTCTCAATGGCTACACCTTC
TRBV20-1	NA	NA	TRBJ2-5	CSARPGTRKETQYF	TGCAGTGCTAGACCCGGGACGCGCAAAGAGACCCAGTACTTC
TRBV27	few	NA	TRBJ2-5	CASKPTLVQETQYF	TGTGCCAGCAAACCGACCTTGGTCCAAGAGACCCAGTACTTC
TRBV9	few	TRBD1	TRBJ2-1	CASSVLDRGTNEQFF	TGTGCCAGCAGCGTATTGGACAGGGGCACGAATGAGCAGTTCTTC
TRBV7-9	few	NA	TRBJ2-1	CASSHMEREQFF	TGTGCCAGCAGCCACATGGAGCGGGAGCAGTTCTTC
TRBV14	NA	TRBD2	TRBJ2-1	CASSAGTSGRGRNEQFF	TGTGCCAGCAGTGCCGGGACTAGCGGCAGGGGGAGGAATGAGCAGTTCTTC
TRBV27	NA	TRBD1	TRBJ2-7	CASSPRGKGTYEQYF	TGTGCCAGCAGTCCCAGGGGGAAGGGCACCTACGAGCAGTACTTC
TRBV6-5	NA	NA	TRBJ1-1	CASSYRPGGFEAFF	TGTGCCAGCAGTTACCGCCCGGGCGGATTTGAAGCTTTCTTT
TRBV7-9	many	NA	TRBJ2-4	CASSAPRDLGAKNIQYF	TGTGCCAGCAGCGCCCCTCGGGATCTGGGGGCCAAAAACATTCAGTACTTC
TRBV4-3	NA	NA	TRBJ2-4	CASSYRQGGMNIQYF	TGCGCCAGCAGCTACCGACAGGGCGGGATGAACATTCAGTACTTC
TRBV28	NA	NA	TRBJ2-7	CASRLSGGGAYEQYF	TGTGCCAGCAGGCTTTCCGGTGGGGGAGCCTACGAGCAGTACTTC
TRBV5-1	NA	TRBD1	TRBJ2-2	CASSSQGASNTGELFF	TGCGCCAGCAGCTCTCAGGGGGCCTCGAACACCGGGGAGCTGTTTTTT
TRBV15	NA	TRBD1	TRBJ1-4	CATGRDQGVGEKLFF	TGTGCCACCGGCAGAGATCAGGGGGTGGGTGAAAAACTGTTTTTT
TRBV29-1	NA	TRBD2	TRBJ2-6	CSVTSGRAGANVLTF	TGCAGCGTGACTAGCGGGAGAGCTGGGGCCAACGTCCTGACTTTC
TRBV27	NA	NA	TRBJ1-4	CASSLGLGLANEKLFF	TGTGCCAGCAGTCTAGGACTCGGTTTAGCTAATGAAAAACTGTTTTTT
TRBV7-2	few	TRBD1	TRBJ1-2	CASSQKQGVDGYTF	TGTGCCAGCAGCCAAAAACAGGGGGTGGATGGCTACACCTTC
TRBV29-1	few	NA	TRBJ2-1	CSVERHQEQFF	TGCAGCGTTGAGAGGCATCAAGAGCAGTTCTTC
TRBV4-3	NA	NA	TRBJ2-7	CASSQENNRRYEQYF	TGCGCCAGCAGCCAAGAGAACAACAGACGCTACGAGCAGTACTTC
TRBV7-2	few	NA	TRBJ2-5	CASSPTLDDLGETQYF	TGTGCCAGCAGCCCGACCCTCGATGACCTAGGAGAGACCCAGTACTTC
TRBV6-2/TRBV6-3	NA	TRBD1	TRBJ1-2	CASSYNGQGDAYGYTF	TGTGCCAGCAGCTACAACGGACAGGGGGACGCCTATGGCTACACCTTC
TRBV6-2/TRBV6-3	once	NA	TRBJ2-7	CASSYRGSDEQYF	TGTGCCAGCAGTTACCGGGGGAGCGACGAGCAGTACTTC
TRBV4-3	few	TRBD1	TRBJ2-5	CASSQGQREETQYF	TGCGCCAGCAGCCAGGGACAGCGCGAAGAGACCCAGTACTTC
TRBV6-2/TRBV6-3	NA	TRBD2	TRBJ2-7	CASIWNSGSSEQYF	TGTGCCAGCATTTGGAATAGCGGGAGTAGCGAGCAGTACTTC
TRBV15	once	NA	TRBJ1-4	CATSRVPRTATNEKLFF	TGTGCCACCAGCAGAGTCCCCCGGACAGCAACTAATGAAAAACTGTTTTTT
TRBV4-3	NA	NA	TRBJ2-3	CASSQGRGGTTDTQYF	TGCGCCAGCAGCCAAGGCAGGGGCGGGACCACAGATACGCAGTATTTT
TRBV11-2	few	NA	TRBJ1-6	CASNHWTAMNSPLHF	TGTGCCAGCAACCATTGGACAGCGATGAATTCACCCCTCCACTTT
TRBV20-1	NA	NA	TRBJ2-5	CSARDGGLAKTQYF	TGCAGTGCTAGAGATGGCGGGCTAGCCAAGACCCAGTACTTC
TRBV11-2	NA	NA	TRBJ1-5	CASSLDRDQPQHF	TGTGCCAGCAGCTTAGATAGAGATCAGCCCCAGCATTTT
TRBV20-1	NA	NA	TRBJ2-5	CSADPKGAARGNQETQYF	TGCAGTGCGGACCCCAAGGGTGCTGCACGGGGAAACCAAGAGACCCAGTACTTC
TRBV12-3/TRBV12-4	NA	NA	TRBJ2-1	CASSFDRQVGNEQFF	TGTGCCAGCAGTTTCGATAGACAGGTGGGCAATGAGCAGTTCTTC
TRBV2	NA	NA	TRBJ1-1	CASSSLTGRGTEAFF	TGTGCCAGCAGTTCTCTGACAGGACGGGGCACTGAAGCTTTCTTT
TRBV27	few	NA	TRBJ2-2	CASSLSLGELFF	TGTGCCAGCAGTTTGTCTCTAGGGGAGCTGTTTTTT
TRBV7-8	NA	NA	TRBJ1-1	CASSIPVQGIPANTEAFF	TGTGCCAGCAGCATCCCCGTCCAGGGGATCCCGGCGAACACTGAAGCTTTCTTT
TRBV10-3	NA	NA	TRBJ1-5	CAISAGASSNQPQHF	TGTGCCATCAGTGCAGGAGCCTCTAGCAATCAGCCCCAGCATTTT
TRBV7-3	few	NA	TRBJ2-5	CASSLTADYALETQYF	TGTGCCAGCAGCCTCACAGCAGACTACGCGTTAGAGACCCAGTACTTC
TRBV3-1	NA	NA	TRBJ2-6	CASSPSSGEGGANVLTF	TGTGCCAGCAGCCCCTCCTCAGGGGAGGGTGGGGCCAACGTCCTGACTTTC